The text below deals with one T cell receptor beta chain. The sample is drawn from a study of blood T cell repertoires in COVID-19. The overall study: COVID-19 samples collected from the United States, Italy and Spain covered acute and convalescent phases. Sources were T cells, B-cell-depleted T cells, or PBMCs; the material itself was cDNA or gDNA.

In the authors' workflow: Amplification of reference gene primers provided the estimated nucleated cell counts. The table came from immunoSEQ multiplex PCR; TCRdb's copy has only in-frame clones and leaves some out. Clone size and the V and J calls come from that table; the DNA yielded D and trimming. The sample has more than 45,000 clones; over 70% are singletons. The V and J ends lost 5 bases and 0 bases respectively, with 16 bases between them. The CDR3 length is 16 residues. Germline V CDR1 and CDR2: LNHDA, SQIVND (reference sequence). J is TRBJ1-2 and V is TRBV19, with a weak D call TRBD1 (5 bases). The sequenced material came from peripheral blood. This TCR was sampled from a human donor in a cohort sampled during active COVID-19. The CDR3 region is CASSSTARSPNYGYTF. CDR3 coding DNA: TGTGCCAGTAGTTCGACAGCCCGATCCCCTAACTATGGCTACACCTTC.